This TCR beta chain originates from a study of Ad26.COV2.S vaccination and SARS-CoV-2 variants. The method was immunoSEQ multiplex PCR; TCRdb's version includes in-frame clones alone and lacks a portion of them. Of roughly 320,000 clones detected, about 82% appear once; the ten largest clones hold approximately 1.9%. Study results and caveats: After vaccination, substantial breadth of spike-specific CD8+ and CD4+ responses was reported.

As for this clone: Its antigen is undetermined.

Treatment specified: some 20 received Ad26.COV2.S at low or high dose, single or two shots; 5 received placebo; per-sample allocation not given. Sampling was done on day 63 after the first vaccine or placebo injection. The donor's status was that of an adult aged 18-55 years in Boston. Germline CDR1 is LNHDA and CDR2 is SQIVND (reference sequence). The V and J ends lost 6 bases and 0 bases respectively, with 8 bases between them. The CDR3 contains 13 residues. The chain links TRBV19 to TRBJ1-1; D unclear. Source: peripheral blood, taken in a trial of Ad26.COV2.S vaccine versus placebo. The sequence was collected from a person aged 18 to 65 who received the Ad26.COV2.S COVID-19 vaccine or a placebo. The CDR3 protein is CASRGLMNTEAFF. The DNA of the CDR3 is TGTGCCAGTAGGGGATTGATGAACACTGAAGCTTTCTTT.